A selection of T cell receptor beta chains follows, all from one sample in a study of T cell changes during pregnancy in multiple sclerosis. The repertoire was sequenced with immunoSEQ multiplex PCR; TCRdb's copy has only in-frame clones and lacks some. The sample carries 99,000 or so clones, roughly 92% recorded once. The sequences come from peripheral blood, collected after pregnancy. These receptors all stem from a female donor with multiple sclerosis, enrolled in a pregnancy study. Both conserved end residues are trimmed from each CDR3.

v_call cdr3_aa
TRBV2 ASRNPRQGIGYGYT
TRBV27 ASTSSTRTHGYT
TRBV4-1 ASSQVRDSNYGYT
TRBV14 ASSPGPGQTYEQY
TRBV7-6 ASSPQSGVNTEAF
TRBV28 ASSVLAGSGQY
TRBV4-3 ASSQGGPGMMNTEAF
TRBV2 ASSGQGGYGYT
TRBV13 ASSGGQGNYNEQF
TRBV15 ATSIGLAVYNEQF
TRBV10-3 AISPGTGLYQPQH
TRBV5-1 ASSLVGTGEYGYT
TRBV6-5 ASKATGTYEQY
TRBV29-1 SVEKGTGYGGELF
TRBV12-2 ASRSFPQLAGGLQETQY
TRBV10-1 ASSESGKFDRVQPQH
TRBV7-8 ASTPRLPGFNSGVKFYEQY
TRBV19 ASSPRKPGQNNEQF
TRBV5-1 ASSFVGSSYEQY
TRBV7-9 ASSPGQGETGELF
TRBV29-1 SVIDQGRINQPQH
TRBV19 ASSTPGQGAISNQPQH
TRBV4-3 ASSQDSQTQY
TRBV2 ASTRDRAYEQY
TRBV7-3 ASSFQVGTLHNEQF
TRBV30 AWPRDSRPHEPRTIAKNIQY
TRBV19 ASSMGSGIGETQY
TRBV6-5 ASSGQMNTEAF
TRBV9 ASSVEIGTGSAGANVLT
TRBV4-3 ASSQDRAYEQY
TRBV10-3 ATGPPGIGLNTEAF
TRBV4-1 ASQSGTRSEQF
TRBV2 ASTGQGPANYGYT
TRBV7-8 ASSLGSTYEQY
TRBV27 ASSLKRAGELF
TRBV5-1 ASSSGLAHYEQY
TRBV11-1 ASSLDLSTDTQY
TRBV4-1 ASSSVPGGPYYGYT